Included here is one T cell receptor beta chain sequence, with context. Next came a second PCR, run for roughly 7 to 12 cycles, which used a sample-barcoded 5' primer along with a J-beta primer mix. TCRdb ran MiXCR on the 5' RACE reads and lists one entry per CDR3 protein. Of about 930,000 distinct CDR3 sequences in the sample, 25% to 35% were seen once. This specimen belongs to a study of blood T cells in healthy people across ages. CDR3 length: 14 amino acids. Trimming cost V 1 base and J 3 bases, with 7 bases left between them. Per the germline V gene, CDR1 is SEHNR and CDR2 is FQNEAQ (reference sequence). Each sample gave at least 6 million isolated PBMCs. The same data also went into a second study, on T cells of mothers and their children.

Material for sequencing was blood. The rearrangement uses TRBV7-9 and TRBJ1-5; D call uncertain. The TCR was taken from a middle-aged woman in good health. The CDR3 DNA follows: TGTGCCAGCAGCTTAGGGTATAACAATCAGCCCCAGCATTTT. Amino acids: CASSLGYNNQPQHF. Filled out from reference TRBV7-9 and TRBJ1-5, the complete variable domain reads DTGVSQNPRHKITKRGQNVTFRCDPISEHNRLYWYRQTLGQGPEFLTYFQNEAQLEKSRLLSDRFSAERPKGSFSTLEIQRTEQGDSAMYLCASSLGYNNQPQHFGDGTRLSIL.